The clone carrying this T cell receptor (beta chain) has a handful of counts. The source of the sample is a study of T cell repertoires in cytomegalovirus infection. The CDR3 runs to 13 residues. CDR1 and CDR2 from the germline V gene are MNHEY and SVGEGT. V was cut by 5 bases and J by 3 bases, with 11 bases left in between. MiXCR, applied by TCRdb to the reads, yields one record per CDR3 protein. The sample records about 600,000 distinct CDR3 sequences, 20% to 25% being singletons. The sequence came from a human donor in good health (CMV status not recorded). Some clones in this sample may be carry-over from other donors' samples. Sequencing was performed on CD8+ T cells from PBMCs. The chain recombines TRBV6-2 or TRBV6-3 with TRBJ2-7; a weak D match, TRBD2 (5 bases). CDR3 sequence: CASSPLLDYEQYV. The DNA for the CDR3 is TGTGCCAGCAGTCCTTTACTAGACTACGAGCAGTACGTC.